This TCR beta chain was recovered during a study of control samples from healthy donors and cancer patients. CDR1 is LNHDA, CDR2 SQIVND, per germline (reference sequence). The V end lost 1 base, the J end lost 0 bases, and 6 bases lay between the germline ends. The CDR3 has 14 residues. Assay used: immunoSEQ multiplex PCR; TCRdb lists only in-frame clones, some missing. The sample comprises some 20,000 clones, around 90% of which are singletons, and around 9.3% rests with the top ten. Sequencing was carried out using PBMCs. The TCR sequence derives from a woman aged 55-69 years with head and neck cancer. V is TRBV19 and J is TRBJ1-1; D gene uncertain. Written as DNA, the CDR3 is TGTGCCAGTAGTATAGGACCGTTGAACACTGAAGCTTTCTTT. Translation gives CASSIGPLNTEAFF.